The 16 T cell receptor beta chains in this list originate from one sample, sequenced in a study of shared clonotypes between healthy human individuals. The data were produced by immunoSEQ multiplex PCR, yet TCRdb's version contains in-frame clones alone and is incomplete. The top ten clones hold nearly 1.5% of a sample with about 1 million clones, roughly 70% of them seen once. Sequenced sample: memory CD4+ T cells sorted from blood. The subset was: CD45RA-negative fraction. The receptors shown here come from a man in his late teens or twenties in good health.

The V call is TRBV5-5, the J call TRBJ1-1; D is possibly TRBD1 (5 bases). Between the trimmed V and J ends, which lost 0 bases and 5 bases, there was a span of 14 bases. Germline CDR1 reads SGHKS; CDR2 reads YYEKEE (reference sequence). This CDR3 is 15 amino acids long. The CDR3 sequence is CASSLVWAGMTEAFF. DNA of the CDR3: TGTGCCAGCAGCTTGGTCTGGGCAGGGATGACTGAAGCTTTCTTT.

This clone was detected a few times. The CDR3 loop reads CASSPDPHTDTQYF. The DNA of the CDR3 is TGTGCCAGCAGTCCCGACCCTCACACTGATACGCAGTATTTT. This chain connects TRBV6-5 to TRBJ2-3; D not resolved. The germline V gene has CDR1 MNHEY and CDR2 SVGAGI. This CDR3 has 14 residues. Trimming stripped 5 bases from V and 6 bases from J, with 15 bases between.

In its sample, this clone was seen once. V usage is TRBV5-5 and J usage is TRBJ2-2; 7 bases match TRBD1. J lost 6 bases, V lost 4 bases, and 9 bases had no gene match. CDR3 length equals 15 residues. CDR1 and CDR2 from the germline V gene are SGHKS and YYEKEE (reference sequence). The CDR3 region is CASSNHRDRPGELFF. In DNA form, the CDR3 reads TGTGCCAGCAGCAACCACCGGGACAGACCCGGGGAGCTGTTTTTT.

The chain carries TRBV2 and TRBJ2-7; D gene unclear. Germline V CDR1 and CDR2: SNHLY, FYNNEI. With 6 bases removed from V and 6 bases from J, the gap between germline ends came to 12 bases. The CDR3 covers 12 residues. The CDR3: CASRDRVSEQYF. CDR3 nucleotide sequence: TGTGCCAGCAGGGACCGAGTTTCCGAGCAGTACTTC.

The V call is TRBV9, the J call TRBJ2-1; D gene unclear. CDR1 and CDR2 (germline): SGDLS, YYNGEE. The V gene lost 0 bases and the J gene lost 0 bases, with 7 bases spanning the gap. The CDR3 is 15 residues long. DNA of the CDR3: TGTGCCAGCAGCGTAGGGTCTAGCTCCTACAATGAGCAGTTCTTC. It codes for CASSVGSSSYNEQFF.

The chain couples TRBV5-1 to TRBJ1-1, with TRBD1 matching over 7 bases. The CDR3 loop spans 15 amino acids. Per the germline V gene, CDR1 is SGHRS and CDR2 is YFSETQ. V lost 6 bases and J lost 3; bases outside the gene matches: 11. CDR3 protein: CASTQGGGADTEAFF. CDR3 DNA sequence: TGCGCCAGCACCCAGGGGGGGGGCGCCGACACTGAAGCTTTCTTT.

This chain joins TRBV7-3 and TRBJ1-2, with a weak D call TRBD1 (5 bases). Germline loops: CDR1 SGHTA, CDR2 FQGTGA. Trimming stripped 1 base from V and 8 bases from J, with 11 bases between. The CDR3 covers 13 residues. The CDR3 protein is CASSLMGGDGYTF. Written as DNA, the CDR3 is TGTGCCAGCAGCTTAATGGGGGGAGACGGCTACACCTTC.

V is TRBV4-1 and J is TRBJ1-5; 9 nucleotides match TRBD1. CDR1 is MGHRA, CDR2 YSYEKL, per germline. J was trimmed by 6 bases and V by 4 bases; bases with no gene match: 7. The CDR3 runs 15 residues. The CDR3 region is CASSPKQGQGQPQHF. CDR3 DNA: TGCGCCAGCAGCCCAAAACAGGGACAGGGTCAGCCCCAGCATTTT.

This clone was found many times. This chain uses TRBV5-1 with TRBJ1-5, with 7 positions matching TRBD1. Germline loops: CDR1 SGHRS, CDR2 YFSETQ. This CDR3 comprises 15 residues. After removal of 4 bases from V and 4 bases from J, the junction contained 8 bases not matched to a gene. CDR3 in DNA: TGCGCCAGCAGCCTGGGACAGACCGATAATCAGCCCCAGCATTTT. This codes for CASSLGQTDNQPQHF.

The chain combines TRBV11-2 with TRBJ2-5; D gene unclear. Trimming stripped 3 bases from V and 2 bases from J, with 10 bases between. Per germline, CDR1 SGHAT and CDR2 FQNNGV. The length of the CDR3 is 14 residues. The CDR3 sequence is CASSLSSRQETQYF. As DNA, the CDR3 is TGTGCCAGCAGCTTGTCTAGTCGACAAGAGACCCAGTACTTC.

This chain uses TRBV10-2 with TRBJ1-1; D is ambiguous. The CDR3 covers 14 residues. The V end was cut by 10 bases, the J end by 4 bases, with 19 bases between. Per the germline V gene, CDR1 is WSHSY and CDR2 is SAAADI. CDR3 sequence reads: CATGDGTYSTEAFF. Here the CDR3 DNA reads TGCGCCACCGGGGATGGTACATACTCCACTGAAGCTTTCTTT.

This clone has just a few counts. The chain has TRBV30 and TRBJ2-2, with TRBD1 identical over 7 bases. Germline lookup yields CDR1 GTSNPN and CDR2 SVGIG (reference sequence). The CDR3 extends over 15 amino acids. Losses at the gene ends were 3 bases for V and 6 bases for J; bases not matched to a gene: 10. CDR3 residues: CAWRPRGRLSGELFF. The CDR3 coding sequence is TGTGCCTGGAGGCCGAGGGGGCGTCTGTCCGGGGAGCTGTTTTTT. The full variable domain, rest sourced from reference TRBV30 and TRBJ2-2, is SQTIHQWPATLVQPVGSPLSLECTVEGTSNPNLYWYRQAAGRGLQLLFYSVGIGQISSEVPQNLSASRPQDRQFILSSKKLLLSDSGFYLCAWRPRGRLSGELFFGEGSRLTVL.

This clone appeared a few times. The chain links TRBV10-3 to TRBJ2-7; D might be TRBD1 or TRBD2, each matching 5 bases. There are 13 residues in the CDR3. Trimming cost V 3 bases and J 5 bases, with 11 bases left between them. In germline, CDR1 is ENHRY, CDR2 SYGVKD. Here the CDR3 DNA reads TGTGCCATCAGTGAAACCGGGGCCAACGAGCAGTACTTC. Its protein is CAISETGANEQYF.

The chain has TRBV6-5 and TRBJ1-2; the match to TRBD1 covers 7 bases. The germline V gene encodes CDR1 MNHEY and CDR2 SVGAGI. The CDR3 is 14 residues long. The J segment lost 1 base and the V segment lost 7 bases, leaving 6 bases of the junction unmatched. CDR3 sequence reads: CASNPQGINYGYTF. DNA for the CDR3: TGTGCCAGCAACCCACAGGGGATTAACTATGGCTACACCTTC.

The J gene is TRBJ1-1, the V gene TRBV28; D not resolved. V lost 7 bases to trimming and J lost 5 bases, with 14 bases between them. The length of the CDR3 is 13 residues. Per the germline V gene, CDR1 is MDHEN and CDR2 is SYDVKM. CDR3 in DNA: TGTGCCAGCATTAGAGGGTTGAGGACTGAAGCTTTCTTT. It codes for CASIRGLRTEAFF.

The J gene is TRBJ2-6, the V gene TRBV19, with D perhaps TRBD2 (6 bases). The CDR3 runs to 16 residues. With 4 bases removed from V and 0 bases from J, the gap between germline ends came to 10 bases. Germline V CDR1 and CDR2: LNHDA, SQIVND (reference sequence). The CDR3 sequence: CASSRDLRSGANVLTF. CDR3 bases: TGTGCCAGTAGTAGGGACTTGCGCTCTGGGGCCAACGTCCTGACTTTC.